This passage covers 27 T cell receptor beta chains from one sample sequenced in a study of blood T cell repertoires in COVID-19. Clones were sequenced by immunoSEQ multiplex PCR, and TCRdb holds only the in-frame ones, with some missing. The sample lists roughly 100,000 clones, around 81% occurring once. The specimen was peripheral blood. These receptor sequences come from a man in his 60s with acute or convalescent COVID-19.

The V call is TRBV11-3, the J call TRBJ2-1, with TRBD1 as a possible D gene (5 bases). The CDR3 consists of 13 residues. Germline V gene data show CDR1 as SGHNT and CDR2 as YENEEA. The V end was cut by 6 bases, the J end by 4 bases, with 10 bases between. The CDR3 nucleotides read TGTGCCAGCAGTTCGACAGAATACAATGAGCAGTTCTTC. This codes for CASSSTEYNEQFF.

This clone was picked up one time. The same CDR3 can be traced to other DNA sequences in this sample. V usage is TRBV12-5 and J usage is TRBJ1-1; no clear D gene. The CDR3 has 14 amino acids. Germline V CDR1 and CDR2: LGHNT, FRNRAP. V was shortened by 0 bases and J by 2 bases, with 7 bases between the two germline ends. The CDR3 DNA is TGTGCTAGTGGTTTGGTCCCAGGAAACACTGAAGCTTTCTTT. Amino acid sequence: CASGLVPGNTEAFF.

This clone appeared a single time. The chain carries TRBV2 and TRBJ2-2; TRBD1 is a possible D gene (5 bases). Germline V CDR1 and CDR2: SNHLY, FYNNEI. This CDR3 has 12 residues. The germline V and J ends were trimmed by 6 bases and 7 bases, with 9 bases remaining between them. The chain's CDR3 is CASRQDRGELFF. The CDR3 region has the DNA TGTGCCAGCAGACAGGATCGCGGGGAGCTGTTTTTT.

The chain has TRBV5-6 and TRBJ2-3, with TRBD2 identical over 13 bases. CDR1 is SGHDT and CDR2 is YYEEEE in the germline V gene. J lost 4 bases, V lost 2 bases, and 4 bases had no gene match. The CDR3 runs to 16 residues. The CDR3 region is CASSFRTSGGPDTQYF. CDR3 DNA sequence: TGTGCCAGCAGCTTCCGGACTAGCGGGGGTCCAGATACGCAGTATTTT.

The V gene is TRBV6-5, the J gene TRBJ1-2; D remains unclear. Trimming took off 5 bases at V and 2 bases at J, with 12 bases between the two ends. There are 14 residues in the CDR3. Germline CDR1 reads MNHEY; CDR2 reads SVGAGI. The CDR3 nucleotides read TGTGCCAGCAGTAGGGAGACGGGGAACTATGGCTACACCTTC. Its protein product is CASSRETGNYGYTF.

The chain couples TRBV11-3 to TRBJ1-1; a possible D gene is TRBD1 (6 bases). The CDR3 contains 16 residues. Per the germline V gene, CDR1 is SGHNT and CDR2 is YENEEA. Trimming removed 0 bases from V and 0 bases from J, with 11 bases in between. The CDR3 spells CASSLDGTIMNTEAFF. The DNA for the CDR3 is TGTGCCAGCAGCTTAGACGGGACAATTATGAACACTGAAGCTTTCTTT.

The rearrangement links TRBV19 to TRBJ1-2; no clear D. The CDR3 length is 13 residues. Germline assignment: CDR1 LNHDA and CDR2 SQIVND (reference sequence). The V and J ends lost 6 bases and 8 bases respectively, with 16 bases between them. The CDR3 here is CASRRRGSGGYTF. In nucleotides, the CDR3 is TGTGCCAGTAGGCGCCGGGGTTCGGGGGGCTACACCTTC.

CDR3 DNA: TGTGCCAGCTCACCAGTCTCGACAGGTTCAAACACCATATATTTT. Amino acid sequence: CASSPVSTGSNTIYF. The chain joins TRBV18 to TRBJ1-3, with a possible D match to TRBD1 (6 bases). The germline V and J ends were trimmed by 2 bases and 6 bases, with 14 bases remaining between them. This CDR3 spans 15 amino acids. Looked up from germline, CDR1 is KGHSH and CDR2 is LQKENI.

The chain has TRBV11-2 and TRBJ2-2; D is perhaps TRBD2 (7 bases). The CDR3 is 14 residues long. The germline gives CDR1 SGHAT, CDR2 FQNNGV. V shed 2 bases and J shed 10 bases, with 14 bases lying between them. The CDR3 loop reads CASSLRRGREELFF. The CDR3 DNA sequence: TGTGCCAGCAGCTTAAGGCGGGGGCGGGAGGAGCTGTTTTTT.

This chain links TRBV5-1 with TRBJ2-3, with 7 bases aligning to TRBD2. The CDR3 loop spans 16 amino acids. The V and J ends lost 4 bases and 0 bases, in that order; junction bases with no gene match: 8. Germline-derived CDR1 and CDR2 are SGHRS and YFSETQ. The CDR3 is CASSPRGGASTDTQYF. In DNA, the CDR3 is TGCGCCAGCAGCCCGCGGGGAGGGGCAAGCACAGATACGCAGTATTTT.

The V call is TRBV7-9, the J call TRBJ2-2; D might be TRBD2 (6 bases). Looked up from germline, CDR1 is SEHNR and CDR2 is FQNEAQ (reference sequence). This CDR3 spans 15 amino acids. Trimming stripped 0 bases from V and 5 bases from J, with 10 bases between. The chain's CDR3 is CASSLAGLMTGELFF. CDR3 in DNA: TGTGCCAGCAGCTTAGCGGGACTGATGACCGGGGAGCTGTTTTTT. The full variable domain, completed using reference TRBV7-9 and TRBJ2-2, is DTGVSQNPRHKITKRGQNVTFRCDPISEHNRLYWYRQTLGQGPEFLTYFQNEAQLEKSRLLSDRFSAERPKGSFSTLEIQRTEQGDSAMYLCASSLAGLMTGELFFGEGSRLTVL.

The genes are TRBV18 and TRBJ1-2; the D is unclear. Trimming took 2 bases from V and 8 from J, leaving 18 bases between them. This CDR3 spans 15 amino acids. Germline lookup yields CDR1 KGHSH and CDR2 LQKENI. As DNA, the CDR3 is TGTGCCAGCTCACCAACACCCCCCGAGGTCGGCGGCTACACCTTC. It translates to CASSPTPPEVGGYTF.

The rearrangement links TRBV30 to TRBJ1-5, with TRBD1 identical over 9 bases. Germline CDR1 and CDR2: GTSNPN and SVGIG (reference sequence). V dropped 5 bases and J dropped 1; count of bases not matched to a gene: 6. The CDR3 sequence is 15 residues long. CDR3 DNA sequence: TGTGCCTGGGTACAGGGGGCATTAAGCAATCAGCCCCAGCATTTT. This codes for CAWVQGALSNQPQHF.

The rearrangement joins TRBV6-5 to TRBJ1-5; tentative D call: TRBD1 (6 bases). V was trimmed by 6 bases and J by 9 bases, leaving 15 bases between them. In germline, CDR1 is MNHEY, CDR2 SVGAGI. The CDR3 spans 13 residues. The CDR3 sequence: CASRKDSGGPQHF. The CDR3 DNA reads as TGTGCCAGCAGGAAGGACAGCGGAGGGCCCCAGCATTTT.

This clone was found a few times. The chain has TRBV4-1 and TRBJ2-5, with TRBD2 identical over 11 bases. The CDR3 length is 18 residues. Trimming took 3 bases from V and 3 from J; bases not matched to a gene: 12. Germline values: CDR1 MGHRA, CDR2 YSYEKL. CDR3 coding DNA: TGCGCCAGCAGCCAGCCTTTCCTAGCGGGAGGTGCCAAAGAGACCCAGTACTTC. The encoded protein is CASSQPFLAGGAKETQYF.

Written as DNA, the CDR3 is TGTGCCAGTAGTATAGTTTCAGGGATGGGTTCCCAGCCCCAGCATTTT. Translated, it gives CASSIVSGMGSQPQHF. This chain uses TRBV19 with TRBJ1-5; perhaps TRBD1 as D (5 bases). Trimming pared 1 base from V and 7 bases from J, leaving 17 bases between. The CDR3 consists of 16 residues. CDR1 and CDR2 (germline): LNHDA, SQIVND (reference sequence).

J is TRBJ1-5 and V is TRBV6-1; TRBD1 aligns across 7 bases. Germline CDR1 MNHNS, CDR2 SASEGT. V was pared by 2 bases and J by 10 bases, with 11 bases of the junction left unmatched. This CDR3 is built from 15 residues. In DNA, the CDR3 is TGTGCCAGCAGTGAATCCCCAGGGGGAAGTTTACCCCAGCATTTT. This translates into CASSESPGGSLPQHF.

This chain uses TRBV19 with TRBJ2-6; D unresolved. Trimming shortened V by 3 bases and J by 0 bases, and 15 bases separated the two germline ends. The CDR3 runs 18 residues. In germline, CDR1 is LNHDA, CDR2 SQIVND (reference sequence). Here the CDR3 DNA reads TGTGCCAGTAGTATTCGGTTGGGCAGCCCCTCTGGGGCCAACGTCCTGACTTTC. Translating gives CASSIRLGSPSGANVLTF. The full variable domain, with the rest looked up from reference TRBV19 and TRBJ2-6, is DGGITQSPKYLFRKEGQNVTLSCEQNLNHDAMYWYRQDPGQGLRLIYYSQIVNDFQKGDIAEGYSVSREKKESFPLTVTSAQKNPTAFYLCASSIRLGSPSGANVLTFGAGSRLTVL.

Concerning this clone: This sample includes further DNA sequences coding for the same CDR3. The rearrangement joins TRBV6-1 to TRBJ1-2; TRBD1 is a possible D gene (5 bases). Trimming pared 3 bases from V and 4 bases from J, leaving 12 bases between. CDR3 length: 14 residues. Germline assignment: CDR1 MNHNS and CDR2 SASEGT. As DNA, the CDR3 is TGTGCCAGCAGTGAGAGAACAGGATCCTATGGCTACACCTTC. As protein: CASSERTGSYGYTF.

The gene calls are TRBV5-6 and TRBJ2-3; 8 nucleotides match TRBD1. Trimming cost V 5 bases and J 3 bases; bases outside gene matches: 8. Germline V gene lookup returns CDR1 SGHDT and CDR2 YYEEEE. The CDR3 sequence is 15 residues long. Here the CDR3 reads CASRLKTGVTDTQYF. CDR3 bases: TGTGCCAGCAGACTAAAGACAGGGGTAACAGATACGCAGTATTTT.

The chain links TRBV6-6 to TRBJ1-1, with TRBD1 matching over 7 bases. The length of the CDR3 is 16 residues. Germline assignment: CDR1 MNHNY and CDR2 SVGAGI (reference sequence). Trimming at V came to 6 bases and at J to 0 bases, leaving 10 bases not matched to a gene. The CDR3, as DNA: TGTGCCAGCAGCAAAGGGGGACAGCGATTGAACACTGAAGCTTTCTTT. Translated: CASSKGGQRLNTEAFF.

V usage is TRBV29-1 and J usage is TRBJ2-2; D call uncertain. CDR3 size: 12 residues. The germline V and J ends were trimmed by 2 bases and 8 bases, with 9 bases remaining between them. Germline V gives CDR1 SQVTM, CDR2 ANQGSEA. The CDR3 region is CSVESLLGELFF. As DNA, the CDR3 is TGCAGCGTTGAATCACTATTGGGGGAGCTGTTTTTT.

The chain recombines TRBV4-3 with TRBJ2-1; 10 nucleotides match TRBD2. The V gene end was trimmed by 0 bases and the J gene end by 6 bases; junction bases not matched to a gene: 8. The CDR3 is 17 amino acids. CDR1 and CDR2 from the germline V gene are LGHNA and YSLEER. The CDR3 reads CASSQEAAGGRSNEQFF. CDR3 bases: TGCGCCAGCAGCCAAGAAGCAGCGGGAGGGAGAAGCAATGAGCAGTTCTTC.

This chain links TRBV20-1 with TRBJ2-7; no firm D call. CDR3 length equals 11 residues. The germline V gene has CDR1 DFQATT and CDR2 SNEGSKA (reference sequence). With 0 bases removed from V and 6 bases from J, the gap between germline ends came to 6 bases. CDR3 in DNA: TGCAGTGCTAGAGATCTTAGCGAGCAGTACGTC. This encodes CSARDLSEQYV.

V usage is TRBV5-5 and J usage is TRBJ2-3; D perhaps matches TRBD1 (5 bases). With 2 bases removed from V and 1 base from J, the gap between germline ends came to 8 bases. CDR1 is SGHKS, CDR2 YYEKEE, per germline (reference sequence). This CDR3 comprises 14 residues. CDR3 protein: CASSLDRGTDTQYF. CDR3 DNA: TGTGCCAGCAGCTTAGACAGAGGCACAGATACGCAGTATTTT.

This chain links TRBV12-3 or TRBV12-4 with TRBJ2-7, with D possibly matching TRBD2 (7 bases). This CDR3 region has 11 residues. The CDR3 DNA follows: TGTGCCAGCAGGGGAGGGGGGGAGCAGCACGTC. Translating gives CASRGGGEQHV.

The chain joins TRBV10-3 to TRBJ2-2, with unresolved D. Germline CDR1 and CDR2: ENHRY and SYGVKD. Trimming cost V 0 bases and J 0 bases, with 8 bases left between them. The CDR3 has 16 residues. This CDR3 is CAISESGTANTGELFF. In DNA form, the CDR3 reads TGTGCCATCAGTGAGTCTGGTACAGCGAACACCGGGGAGCTGTTTTTT.